The source of this T cell receptor (beta chain) is a study of CD8 T cells in Susac syndrome. In the study overall: There were roughly six sequenced Susac syndrome patients with active disease and roughly 8 in remission. When their blood was taken, the Susac syndrome patients had either not yet had any therapy, were taking corticosteroids, or were taking intravenous immunoglobulin alone.

CDR1 is SGHRS, CDR2 YFSETQ, per germline. V shed 4 bases and J 2 bases; nucleotides not matched to a gene: 9. The CDR3 has 17 amino acids. In blood CD8+ and CD4+ T cells, TCR beta underwent sequencing. In Susac syndrome patients, recently defined diagnostic criteria for definite or probable disease were met. 0.5 to 1 ug RNA was reverse transcribed with random hexamers. MiXCR, run by TCRdb on the immunoSEQ multiplex PCR reads, gives a single entry per CDR3 protein. The sample has under 200,000 distinct CDR3 sequences, approximately 94% seen once; the top ten hold over 0.095%. This sequence was found in a human donor with Susac syndrome. V and J are TRBV5-1 and TRBJ2-3, with 11 bases aligning to TRBD2. What was sequenced was CD4+ T cells from PBMCs. As DNA, the CDR3 is TGCGCCAGCAGCATCCCTAGCGGGGGGTCAACCACAGATACGCAGTATTTT. It translates to CASSIPSGGSTTDTQYF.